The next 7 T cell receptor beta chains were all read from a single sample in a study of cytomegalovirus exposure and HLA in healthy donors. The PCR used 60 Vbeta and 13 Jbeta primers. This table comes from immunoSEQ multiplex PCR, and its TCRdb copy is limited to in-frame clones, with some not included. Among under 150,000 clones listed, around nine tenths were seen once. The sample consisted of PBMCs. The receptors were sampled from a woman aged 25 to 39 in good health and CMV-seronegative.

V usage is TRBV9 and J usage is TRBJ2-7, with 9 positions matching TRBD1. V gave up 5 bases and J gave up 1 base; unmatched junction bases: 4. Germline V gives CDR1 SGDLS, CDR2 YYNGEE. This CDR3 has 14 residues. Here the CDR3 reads CASSPGTGSYEQYF. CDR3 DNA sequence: TGTGCCAGCAGTCCCGGGACAGGGTCCTACGAGCAGTACTTC.

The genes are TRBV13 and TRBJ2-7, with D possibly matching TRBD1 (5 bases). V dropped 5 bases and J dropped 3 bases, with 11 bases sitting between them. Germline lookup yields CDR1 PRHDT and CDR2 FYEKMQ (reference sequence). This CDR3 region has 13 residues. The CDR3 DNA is TGTGCCAGCAGCGCATGGGGCCGCTACGAGCAGTACTTC. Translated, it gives CASSAWGRYEQYF.

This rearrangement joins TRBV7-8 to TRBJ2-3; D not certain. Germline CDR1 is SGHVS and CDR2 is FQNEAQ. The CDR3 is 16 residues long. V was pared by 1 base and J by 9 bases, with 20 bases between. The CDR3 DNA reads TGTGCCAGCAGCTTAGGGCTTTCCACCCTCCCGCAGACGCAGTATTTT. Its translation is CASSLGLSTLPQTQYF. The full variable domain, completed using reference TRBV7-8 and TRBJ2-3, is GAGVSQSPRYKVAKRGQDVALRCDPISGHVSLFWYQQALGQGPEFLTYFQNEAQLDKSGLPSDRFFAERPEGSVSTLKIQRTQQEDSAVYLCASSLGLSTLPQTQYFGPGTRLTVL.

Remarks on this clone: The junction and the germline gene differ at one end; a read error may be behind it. CDR3 residues: CAWGQGGYGCTF. In nucleotides, the CDR3 is TGTGCCTGGGGACAGGGGGGCTATGGCTGCACCTTC. The chain employs TRBV30 and TRBJ1-2; 10 nucleotides match TRBD1. Germline values: CDR1 GTSNPN, CDR2 SVGIG (reference sequence). The CDR3 has 12 amino acids.

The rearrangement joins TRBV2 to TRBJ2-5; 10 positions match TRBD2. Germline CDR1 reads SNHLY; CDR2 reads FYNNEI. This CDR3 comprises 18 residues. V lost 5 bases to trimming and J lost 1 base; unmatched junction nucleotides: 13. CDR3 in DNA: TGTGCCAGCAGTCCCTATTTCCTTAGCGGGGGGACCCAAGAGACCCAGTACTTC. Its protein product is CASSPYFLSGGTQETQYF.

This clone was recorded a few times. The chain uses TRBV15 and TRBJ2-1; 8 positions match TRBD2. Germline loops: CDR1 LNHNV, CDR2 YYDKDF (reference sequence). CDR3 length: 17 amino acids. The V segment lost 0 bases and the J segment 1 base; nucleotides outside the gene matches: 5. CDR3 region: CATSRDRGLVSYNEQFF. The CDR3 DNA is TGTGCCACCAGCAGAGATCGGGGACTAGTGTCCTACAATGAGCAGTTCTTC.

The CDR3 sequence is CASSLAGGNEKLFF. CDR3 in DNA: TGTGCCAGCAGCTTGGCAGGGGGTAATGAAAAACTGTTTTTT. The rearrangement links TRBV7-9 to TRBJ1-4, with 7 bases matching TRBD1. The CDR3 extends over 14 amino acids. Germline CDR1 SEHNR, CDR2 FQNEAQ (reference sequence). The junction had 2 bases not matched to a gene; V was cut back by 3 bases and J by 4 bases.